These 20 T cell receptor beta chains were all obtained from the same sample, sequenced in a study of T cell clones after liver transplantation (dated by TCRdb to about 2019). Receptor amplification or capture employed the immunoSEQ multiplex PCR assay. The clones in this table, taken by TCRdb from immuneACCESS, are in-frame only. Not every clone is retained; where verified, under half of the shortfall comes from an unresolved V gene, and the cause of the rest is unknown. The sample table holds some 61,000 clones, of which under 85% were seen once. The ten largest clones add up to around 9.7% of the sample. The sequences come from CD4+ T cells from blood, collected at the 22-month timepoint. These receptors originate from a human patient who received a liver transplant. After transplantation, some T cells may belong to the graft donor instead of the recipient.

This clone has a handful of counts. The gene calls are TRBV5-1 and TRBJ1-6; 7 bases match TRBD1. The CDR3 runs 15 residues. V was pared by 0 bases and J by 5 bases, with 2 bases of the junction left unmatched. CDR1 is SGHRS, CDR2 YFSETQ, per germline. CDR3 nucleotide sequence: TGCGCCAGCAGCTTGGGACAGGGAAATAATTCACCCCTCCACTTT. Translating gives CASSLGQGNNSPLHF.

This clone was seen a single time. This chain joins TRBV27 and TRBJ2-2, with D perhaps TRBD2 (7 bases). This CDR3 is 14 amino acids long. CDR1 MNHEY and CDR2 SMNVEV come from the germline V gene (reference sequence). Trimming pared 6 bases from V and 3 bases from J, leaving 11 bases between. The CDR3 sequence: CASRRGADTGELFF. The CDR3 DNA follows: TGTGCCAGCAGACGGGGGGCCGACACCGGGGAGCTGTTTTTT.

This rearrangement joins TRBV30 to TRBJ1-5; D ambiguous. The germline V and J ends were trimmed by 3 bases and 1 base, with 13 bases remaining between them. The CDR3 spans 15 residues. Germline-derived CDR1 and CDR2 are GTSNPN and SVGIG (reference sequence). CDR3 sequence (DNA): TGTGCCTGGAGGGAGGGTCCGTCGAGCAATCAGCCCCAGCATTTT. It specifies CAWREGPSSNQPQHF.

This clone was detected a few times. CDR3 DNA: TGTGCCAGCAGTGATGAGCGTAATTCACCCCTCCACTTT. It specifies CASSDERNSPLHF. The chain joins TRBV2 to TRBJ1-6; no firm D call. V lost 3 bases to trimming and J lost 6 bases, with 6 bases between them. The CDR3 length is 13 residues. CDR1 and CDR2 (germline): SNHLY, FYNNEI.

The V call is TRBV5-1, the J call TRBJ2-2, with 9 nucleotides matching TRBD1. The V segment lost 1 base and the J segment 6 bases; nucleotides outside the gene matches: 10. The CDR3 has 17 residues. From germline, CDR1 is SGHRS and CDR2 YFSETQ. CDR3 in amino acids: CASSLFVATGGPGELFF. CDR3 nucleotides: TGCGCCAGCAGCTTGTTTGTTGCGACAGGGGGTCCCGGGGAGCTGTTTTTT.

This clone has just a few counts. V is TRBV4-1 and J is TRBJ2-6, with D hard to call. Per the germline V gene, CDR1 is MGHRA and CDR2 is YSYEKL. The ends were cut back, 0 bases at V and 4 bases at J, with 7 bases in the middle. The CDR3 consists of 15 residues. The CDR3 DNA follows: TGCGCCAGCAGCCAAGATGGGCAAGGGGCCAACGTCCTGACTTTC. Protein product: CASSQDGQGANVLTF.

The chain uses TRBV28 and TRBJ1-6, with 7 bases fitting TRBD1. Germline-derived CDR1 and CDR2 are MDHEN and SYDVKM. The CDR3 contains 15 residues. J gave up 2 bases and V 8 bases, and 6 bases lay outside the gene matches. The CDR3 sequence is CASGDSTPYNSPLHF. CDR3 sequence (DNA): TGTGCCAGCGGGGACAGCACCCCCTATAATTCACCCCTCCACTTT.

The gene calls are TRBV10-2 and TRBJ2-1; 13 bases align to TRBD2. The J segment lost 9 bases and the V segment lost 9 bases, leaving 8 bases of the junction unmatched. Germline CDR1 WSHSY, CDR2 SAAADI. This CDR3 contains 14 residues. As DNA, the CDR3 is TGCGCCAGTAAACTAGCGGGGGGGCCGTCTGAGCAGTTCTTC. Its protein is CASKLAGGPSEQFF.

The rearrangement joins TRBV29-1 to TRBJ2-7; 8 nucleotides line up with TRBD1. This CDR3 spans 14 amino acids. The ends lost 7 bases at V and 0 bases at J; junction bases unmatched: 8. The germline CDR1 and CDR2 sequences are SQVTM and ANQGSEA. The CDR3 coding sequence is TGCAGCGCCCTCAGGGACAGGAGCTCCTACGAGCAGTACTTC. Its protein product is CSALRDRSSYEQYF.

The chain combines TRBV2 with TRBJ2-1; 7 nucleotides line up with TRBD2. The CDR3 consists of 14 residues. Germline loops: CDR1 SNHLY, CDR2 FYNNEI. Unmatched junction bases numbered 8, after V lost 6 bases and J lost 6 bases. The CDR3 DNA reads TGTGCCAGCAGCGCGAGACTAGCTGGCAATGAGCAGTTCTTC. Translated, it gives CASSARLAGNEQFF.

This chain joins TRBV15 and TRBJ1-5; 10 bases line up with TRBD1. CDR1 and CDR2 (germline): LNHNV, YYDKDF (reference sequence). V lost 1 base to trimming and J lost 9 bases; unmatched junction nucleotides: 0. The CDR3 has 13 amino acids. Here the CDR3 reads CATSRGQGAPQHF. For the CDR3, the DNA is TGTGCCACCAGCAGAGGACAGGGGGCGCCCCAGCATTTT.

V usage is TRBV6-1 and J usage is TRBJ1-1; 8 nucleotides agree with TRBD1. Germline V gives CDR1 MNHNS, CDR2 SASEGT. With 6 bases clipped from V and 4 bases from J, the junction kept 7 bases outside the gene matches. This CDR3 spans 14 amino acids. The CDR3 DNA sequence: TGTGCCAGCAGCCAAAGACAGGGGACCACTGAAGCTTTCTTT. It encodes CASSQRQGTTEAFF.

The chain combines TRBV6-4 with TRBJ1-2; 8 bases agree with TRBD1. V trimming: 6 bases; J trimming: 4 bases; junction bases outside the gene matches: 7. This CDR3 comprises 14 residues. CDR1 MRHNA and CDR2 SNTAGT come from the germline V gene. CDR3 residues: CASRPGGSGYGYTF. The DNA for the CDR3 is TGTGCCAGCAGGCCAGGGGGCAGTGGCTATGGCTACACCTTC.

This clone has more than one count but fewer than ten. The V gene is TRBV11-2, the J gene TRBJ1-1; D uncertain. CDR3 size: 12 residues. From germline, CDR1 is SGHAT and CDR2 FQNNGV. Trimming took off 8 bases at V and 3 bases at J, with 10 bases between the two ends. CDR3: CASGRGYTEAFF. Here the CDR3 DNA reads TGTGCCAGCGGGAGAGGGTACACTGAAGCTTTCTTT.

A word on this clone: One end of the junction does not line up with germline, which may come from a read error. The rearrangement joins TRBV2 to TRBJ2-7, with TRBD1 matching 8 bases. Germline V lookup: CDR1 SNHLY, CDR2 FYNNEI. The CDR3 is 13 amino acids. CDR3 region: CASKDRGGSLGDF. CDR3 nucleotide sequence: TGTGCCAGCAAAGACAGGGGCGGCTCACTTGGGGACTTC.

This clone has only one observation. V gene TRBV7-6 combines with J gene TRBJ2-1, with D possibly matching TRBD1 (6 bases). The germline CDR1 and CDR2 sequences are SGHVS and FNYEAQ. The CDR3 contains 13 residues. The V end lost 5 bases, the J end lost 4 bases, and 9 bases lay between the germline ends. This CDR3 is CASSQDRYNEQFF. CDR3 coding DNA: TGTGCCAGCAGCCAGGACAGATACAATGAGCAGTTCTTC.

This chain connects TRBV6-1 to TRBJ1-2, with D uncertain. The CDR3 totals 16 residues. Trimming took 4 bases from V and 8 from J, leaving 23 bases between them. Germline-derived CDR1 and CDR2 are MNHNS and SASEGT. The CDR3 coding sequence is TGTGCCAGCAGTGCCCCCCCTTGGAAGGGTTTAGAGGGCTACACCTTC. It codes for CASSAPPWKGLEGYTF.

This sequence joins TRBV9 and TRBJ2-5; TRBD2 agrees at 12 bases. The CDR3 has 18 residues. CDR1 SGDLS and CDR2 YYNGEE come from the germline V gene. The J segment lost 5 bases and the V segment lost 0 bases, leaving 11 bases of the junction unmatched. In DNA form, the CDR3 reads TGTGCCAGCAGCGTAGGTACTAGCGGGGGGACGGCTCAGGAGACCCAGTACTTC. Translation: CASSVGTSGGTAQETQYF.

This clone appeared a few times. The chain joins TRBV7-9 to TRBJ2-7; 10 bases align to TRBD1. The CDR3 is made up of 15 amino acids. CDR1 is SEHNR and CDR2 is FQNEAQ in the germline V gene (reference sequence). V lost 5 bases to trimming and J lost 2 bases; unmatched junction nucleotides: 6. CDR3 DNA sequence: TGTGCCAGCAGCGTACGGGACAGGGGCGCCTACGAGCAGTACTTC. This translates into CASSVRDRGAYEQYF.

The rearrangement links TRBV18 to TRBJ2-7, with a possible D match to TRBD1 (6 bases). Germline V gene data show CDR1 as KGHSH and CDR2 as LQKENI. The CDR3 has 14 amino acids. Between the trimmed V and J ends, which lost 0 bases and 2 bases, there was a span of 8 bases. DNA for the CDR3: TGTGCCAGCTCACCACCAGACAGGCCCTACGAGCAGTACTTC. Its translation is CASSPPDRPYEQYF.